This T cell receptor beta chain came from a study of shared clonotypes between healthy human individuals. Whole-study findings and limits: The small donor group covered limited genetic and exposure diversity.

As for this clone: No antigen is known for it. The sample has other DNA sequences that encode this CDR3 too.

The CDR3 spans 12 residues. V dropped 6 bases and J dropped 3; count of bases not matched to a gene: 4. Per the germline V gene, CDR1 is SQVTM and CDR2 is ANQGSEA. CD45RO-negative, CCR7-selected cells formed the naive CD8 fraction, which excluded terminally differentiated effector memory CD45RA+ cells. Participating donors were healthy, HIV-negative adults free of recent acute infections or vaccinations. In the original processing: From ImmunoSEQ came sequences covering only the junction and carrying no quality scores, so filtering differed. Profiling relied on immunoSEQ multiplex PCR, and the TCRdb table lists in-frame clones only, not all of them. That table furnishes V, J and clone size, whereas the DNA furnished D and trimming. The sample holds hundreds of thousands of clones, roughly 98% seen once.

This chain joins TRBV29-1 and TRBJ1-2; 7 bases map to TRBD1. The source is a man aged 30-40 years in good health. The material sequenced was naive CD8+ T cells sorted from blood. The CDR3 DNA reads as TGCAGCGTCGCCGGGACAGACTATGGCTACACCTTC. This gives the protein CSVAGTDYGYTF.